This TCR beta chain was recorded in a study of blood T cell repertoires in COVID-19. Study background: Sources were T cells, B-cell-depleted T cells, or PBMCs; the material itself was cDNA or gDNA.

As originally analysed: Cell counts per sample came from amplifying reference gene primers. The method was immunoSEQ multiplex PCR; TCRdb's version includes in-frame clones alone and lacks a portion of them. The V and J calls and clone size are taken from that table; D and trimming were inferred from the DNA. This repertoire shows around 99,000 clones, about 90% found once; its top ten account for 4.5% to 6%. Trimming left V 4 bases short and J 8 bases short, with 10 bases between. The CDR3 totals 13 residues. Per germline, CDR1 SGDLS and CDR2 YYNGEE. Sequencing was carried out using peripheral blood. V is TRBV9 and J is TRBJ1-6, with D possibly being TRBD1 (6 bases). This TCR derives from a man in his forties with active or convalescent COVID-19. The CDR3 is CASSLNRDSPLHF. The CDR3 DNA is TGTGCCAGCAGCTTAAACAGGGATTCACCCCTCCACTTT.